This TCR beta chain is from a study of T cell changes during pregnancy in multiple sclerosis. Only in-frame clones appear in the TCRdb table, and some are missing; sequencing was by immunoSEQ multiplex PCR. The sample records 30,000 to 45,000 clones, around nine tenths being singletons. Between the trimmed V and J ends, which lost 1 base and 6 bases, there was a span of 7 bases. CDR1 and CDR2 from the germline V gene are SGHVS and FNYEAQ. The CDR3 length is 13 residues. The sample consisted of CD8+ T cells from peripheral blood mononuclear cells, taken in the third trimester of pregnancy. The J gene is TRBJ2-1, the V gene TRBV7-6, with D perhaps TRBD2 (5 bases). This TCR was sampled from a female donor with multiple sclerosis, enrolled in a pregnancy study. CDR3 region: CASSLVGSNEQFF. The CDR3 DNA sequence: TGTGCCAGCAGCTTAGTGGGGAGCAATGAGCAGTTCTTC.